This TCR beta chain was sequenced for a study of blood T cells in healthy people across ages. Turning to this clonotype: This may be a read error: a much more frequent sequence differs by one nucleotide.

The second PCR ran about 6 to 11 cycles with a sample-barcoded 5' primer and J-beta primers. Each CDR3 protein is one row after TCRdb ran MiXCR on the 5' RACE reads. The table shows some 930,000 distinct CDR3 sequences, with about 29% occurring only once. The germline V gene encodes CDR1 MDHEN and CDR2 SYDVKM. The CDR3 has 14 amino acids. These data also formed part of another study, on T cells of mothers and their children.

This TCR was sampled from a woman between 35 and 50 years old in good health. The sequenced sample was blood. V usage is TRBV28 and J usage is TRBJ2-5, with D unresolved. The J call may be in error: the DNA end matches TRBJ2-7 better. Written as DNA, the CDR3 is TGTGCCAGCAGTTTATTTTTAGGGCTCTACGAGCAGTACTTC. Translating gives CASSLFLGLYEQYF.